This TCR beta chain was obtained from a study of blood T cells in healthy people across ages. Broader study findings: PBMC samples, being unsorted, prevented any conclusive comparison of naive and antigen-experienced cells.

Comment on this clonotype: The antigen is not known.

It was with a sample-barcoded 5' primer and a J-beta primer mix that a second PCR of roughly 7 to 11 cycles was run. Each cDNA molecule was tagged by a template-switch adaptor that had 12 random nucleotides. TCRdb reanalysed the 5' RACE reads using MiXCR and keeps one entry per CDR3 protein. The sample lists around 940,000 distinct CDR3 sequences, roughly 51% occurring once. PBMCs numbering at least 6 million were isolated per sample. Sequenced: blood. The receptor was derived from a woman in her sixties in good health.

CDR3 sequence reads: CAISWGQTNNEQFF. In nucleotides, the CDR3 is TGTGCCATCAGTTGGGGACAGACAAACAATGAGCAGTTCTTC. The chain links TRBV10-3 to TRBJ2-1; 7 nucleotides align to TRBD1. The CDR3 spans 14 residues. Germline V CDR1 and CDR2: ENHRY, SYGVKD. V gave up 5 bases and J gave up 5 bases; unmatched junction bases: 6.